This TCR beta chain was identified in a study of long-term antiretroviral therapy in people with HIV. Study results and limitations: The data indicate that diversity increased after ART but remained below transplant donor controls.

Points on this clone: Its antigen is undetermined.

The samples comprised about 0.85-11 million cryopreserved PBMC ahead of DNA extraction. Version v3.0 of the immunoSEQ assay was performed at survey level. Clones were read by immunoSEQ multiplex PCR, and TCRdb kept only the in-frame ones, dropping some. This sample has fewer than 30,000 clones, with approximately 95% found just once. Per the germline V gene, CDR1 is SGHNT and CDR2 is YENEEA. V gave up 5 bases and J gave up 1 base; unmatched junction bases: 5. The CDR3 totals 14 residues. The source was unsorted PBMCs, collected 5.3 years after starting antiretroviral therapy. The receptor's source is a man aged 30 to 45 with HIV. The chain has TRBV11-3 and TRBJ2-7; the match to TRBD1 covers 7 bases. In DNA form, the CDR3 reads TGTGCCAGCAGCCCTGGGGACAGATCCTACGAGCAGTACTTC. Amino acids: CASSPGDRSYEQYF. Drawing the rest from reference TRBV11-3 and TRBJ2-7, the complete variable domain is EAGVVQSPRYKIIEKKQPVAFWCNPISGHNTLYWYLQNLGQGPELLIRYENEEAVDDSQLPKDRFSAERLKGVDSTLKIQPAELGDSAVYLCASSPGDRSYEQYFGPGTRLTVT.